A single sample is the source of the 3 T cell receptor beta chains below, sequenced in a study of T cells after yellow fever vaccination. MiXCR, run by TCRdb on the 5' RACE reads, gives a single entry per CDR3 protein. The sample consists of 100,000 to 150,000 distinct CDR3 sequences, under 8.5% of them appearing once. The sample here was CD4+ T cells sorted from PBMCs, taken less than 11 days after the first yellow fever vaccination. Receptors originate from a man younger than 30 who received the YFV17D yellow fever vaccine.

In this sample, this clonotype turned up a few times. CDR3 in amino acids: CASSLLRGNYGYTF. The CDR3, as DNA: TGTGCCAGCAGTTTATTACGGGGGAACTATGGCTACACCTTC. The chain links TRBV12-3 or TRBV12-4 to TRBJ1-2; D possibly corresponds to TRBD1 (5 bases). There are 14 residues in the CDR3. With 2 bases removed from V and 2 bases from J, the gap between germline ends came to 9 bases.

At least ten counts were recorded for this clonotype. The chain has TRBV7-9 and TRBJ2-3; 11 nucleotides agree with TRBD2. J lost 2 bases, V lost 7 bases, and 5 bases had no gene match. This CDR3 contains 15 residues. Germline V gives CDR1 SEHNR, CDR2 FQNEAQ (reference sequence). CDR3 region: CASNLAGGNTDTQYF. The DNA for the CDR3 is TGTGCCAGCAATCTAGCGGGGGGAAACACAGATACGCAGTATTTT.

This clonotype was observed at least ten times. The J gene is TRBJ1-4, the V gene TRBV5-5; D is undetermined. The CDR3 spans 15 residues. Per germline, CDR1 SGHKS and CDR2 YYEKEE (reference sequence). Trimming stripped 0 bases from V and 1 base from J, with 7 bases between. CDR3 amino acids: CASSLGLRTNEKLFF. The CDR3 region has the DNA TGTGCCAGCAGCTTGGGTCTGAGAACTAATGAAAAACTGTTTTTT. The whole variable domain, remainder taken from reference TRBV5-5 and TRBJ1-4, is DAGVTQSPTHLIKTRGQQVTLRCSPISGHKSVSWYQQVLGQGPQFIFQYYEKEERGRGNFPDRFSARQFPNYSSELNVNALLLGDSALYLCASSLGLRTNEKLFFGSGTQLSVL.